This TCR beta chain came from a study of identical twins. Findings and limits, study-wide: Shared out-of-frame alpha sequences (those common to twins) showed excess low generation probability.

In the case of this clonotype: Its antigen is currently unknown.

TCRdb re-called the 5' RACE reads through MiXCR, storing one row per CDR3 protein. The sample lists some 20,000 distinct CDR3 sequences; around 70% were seen once. This CDR3 has 12 residues. Germline CDR1 and CDR2: SGHAT and FQDESV (reference sequence). Trimming shortened V by 1 base and J by 7 bases, and 8 bases separated the two germline ends. The chain is built from TRBV11-1 and TRBJ2-7; D not certain. Sequenced sample: memory (CD45RO+) T cells sorted from blood. The sequence was collected from a woman between 18 and 29 years old in good health. This table probably holds off-target reads from a library built for another chain. The CDR3 DNA is TGTGCCAGCAGCTTAGTGCAAAGGGAGCAGTACTTC. It yields the protein CASSLVQREQYF.